The present TCR beta chain was sequenced within a study of tumor-infiltrating lymphocytes in localized non-small cell lung cancer. As for the study in general: The cohort mixed smokers and never-smokers, several histologies, and some post-neoadjuvant-chemotherapy samples. Study-wide results and limits: No T-cell fraction difference was seen between IM1 and IM2 tumors. Only some patients had TCR sequencing, depending on available tissue.

A word on this clone: The antigen remains undetermined.

Profiled with immunoSEQ multiplex PCR; TCRdb holds only in-frame clones, not every one. The sample has over 15,000 clones; approximately 72% are singletons. With 5 bases clipped from V and 6 bases from J, the junction kept 6 bases outside the gene matches. Germline lookup yields CDR1 SQVTM and CDR2 ANQGSEA. CDR3 length equals 14 residues. The clonotype comes from a human donor with non-small cell lung cancer. Sequencing was done on a sample of lung tumor tissue. The gene calls are TRBV29-1 and TRBJ2-2; 10 positions agree with TRBD1. CDR3 sequence (DNA): TGCAGCGTTAAGACAGGGGGCACGTCCGGGGAGCTGTTTTTT. Translated, it gives CSVKTGGTSGELFF.